This T cell receptor beta chain was sequenced during a study of cytomegalovirus exposure and HLA in healthy donors (TCRdb year 2017). Study-wide context: According to an earlier analysis of 550 to 750 of the donors, about 179 million T cells yielded 95 million to 140 million unique TCR beta sequences and 276 Gb of sequence data. Typing coverage differed by locus: A, B, C, DRB1 and DQB1 were typed in about 620-640 donors, DQA1 in about 500, DPA1 in 606, and DPB1 in roughly 450. In addition to the first cohort of several hundred subjects, a separate validation cohort of 100 to 150 different subjects was used. Among approximately 370 genotyped donors of the cohort, an average of approximately 220,000 unique TCR beta nucleotide sequences was sequenced per donor, of which about 19% were non-productive. Five DR-DQ haplotypes were handled as single units for association and clustering because linkage in the cohort was strong. To study patterns of TCR occurrence, a later analysis re-analyzed previously published TCR beta repertoires from just over 650 donors and added high-resolution HLA genotyping. Rather than using new phenotypic data, the later analysis identified candidate immune exposures from TCR beta sequences and from how often those sequences occurred across donors. Approximately 310 gigabases of sequencing data and approximately 85 million unique TCR sequences were included in an early release covering roughly 600 HLA-typed donors. HLA typing included class I and class II loci at four-digit resolution. The study aimed to test whether signatures of past pathogen exposure could be identified by cataloging public T cell receptors. Donor age, sex, ethnicity and CMV serostatus were compiled together with the repertoire data. To predict cytomegalovirus infection status, the study combined high-throughput TCR immunosequencing, statistical association of individual TCRs with disease status, and machine learning. An earlier analysis of more than 450 of the donors used high-throughput TCR beta sequencing to judge whether each TCR beta V gene segment behaved as functional or pseudogenic. Among the approximately 400 genotyped donors, more than 70% belonged to the genetic ancestry cluster associated with self-reported Caucasian donors. Every discovery cohort repertoire had been produced on one sequencing platform. A later genetic analysis used genome-wide SNP genotypes for about three fifths of the 666 donors, treating that subset as a discovery cohort. The study profiled the T cell repertoires of 500 to 800 subjects by immunosequencing and related them to cytomegalovirus serostatus.

The cohort was made up of approximately 670 healthy bone marrow donors. All cohort members were sampled while nominally healthy, although unrecorded immune exposures were likely present. The donor was CMV seronegative and was included in the group of several hundred seronegative cohort members. Each donor provided a peripheral blood sample, and peripheral blood mononuclear cells were used for TCR beta sequencing. The Qiagen DNeasy Blood Extraction Kit was used to extract genomic DNA from the blood cell samples. The CDR3 numbers 15 residues from cysteine through phenylalanine. Of all the DNA, just the CDR3 is kept, 45 bases in frame from base 1. The germline V gene provides CDR1 SGHAT and CDR2 FQNNGV. V is clipped by 0 bases and J by 8 bases, and the sequence between their germline boundaries is 16 bases long. Comment on this clone: Its antigen has not been determined. Per-nucleotide qualities are absent, and no much larger clonotype sits a single base away.

What the research found in general, with its limitations: In a later analysis, the rate of TCR association differed among HLA loci, with DRB1 alleles having the most associated TCRs and HLA-C alleles having the fewest. CMV serostatus was the only immune exposure information available for the cohort. A further reported finding was that TCR beta sequences accurately predicted the HLA-A and HLA-B alleles for most subjects in the first cohort. A later analysis found that HLA-associated TCR beta chains were more clonally expanded and had lower generation probabilities than equally common non-associated chains. A total of 164 TCR beta chains were listed by the study as associated with cytomegalovirus. Sequencing depth was assumed to be roughly uniform across donors in the presence/absence analyses, though that assumption may not hold. Broadly in line with IMGT annotations, most TCR beta V segments showed up in productive rearrangements about 87% or about 30% of the time in an earlier analysis of approximately 600 of the donors. In a later analysis, most CMV-associated TCR beta chains were found to appear HLA-restricted, with HLA associations seemingly driven largely by CMV exposure. Because the 87-base-pair reads could not distinguish some IMGT-functional V segments, including TRBV6-2 and TRBV6-3, those segments were excluded. Correlated functional status among segregating V segments might be attributable to linkage disequilibrium, but an unknown experimental factor could not be ruled out. Because HLA typing was missing for some donors at each locus, association tests included only the typed subset. The authors suggested that the approach could potentially be extended to other disease states and immunological phenotypes. A group of highly shared sequence variants was considered likely to be a technical artifact of the sequencing pipeline. In both the original and validation cohorts, the classifier was reported to diagnose cytomegalovirus status with high specificity and sensitivity. Three of the identified cytomegalovirus-associated TCR beta chains were confirmed in vitro to be specific for cytomegalovirus antigens. In a later analysis, around 17,000 TCR beta sequences were associated with specific HLA alleles at a false discovery rate of 0.05. Because counts were too low, about 17 rarely observed V segments, including chromosome 9 orphons, were excluded from the earlier analysis of several hundred of the donors. Most TCR sequences were observed very rarely across donors, whereas some public TCRs were present in many individuals. An association between a missense DCLRE1C variant and V-gene and J-gene trimming of TCR beta chains was found in a later genetic analysis and replicated in an independent cohort. According to a later analysis, parvovirus B19, influenza, CMV and Epstein-Barr virus appeared linked to several top co-occurrence clusters. Compared with the roughly 720-donor mean, donors in an Asian-associated ancestry cluster had fewer N-insertions in productive TCRs, according to a later genetic analysis. In this cohort, only TCR beta chains were sequenced, and detectable features were limited by the absence of alpha or paired-chain data. When HLA alleles, especially DR and DQ, strongly co-occurred, TCR associations were difficult to assign to individual alleles.

Receptors were amplified or captured by the immunoSEQ multiplex PCR assay. For the multiplex PCR, a mixture combining 60 forward primers for TCR Vbeta segments and 13 reverse primers for TCR Jbeta segments was used. Amplification of the CDR3 region of rearranged TCR beta genes was performed with a multiplex PCR assay on genomic DNA. The amplified TCR beta libraries were sequenced on the Illumina HiSeq System as 87-base-pair reads. The authors' analysis ran thus. A later analysis tallied 70 million to 100 million unique TCR beta chains across the 666 repertoires, and approximately 12 million of those chains were shared by two or more donors. A nearest-neighbor algorithm error-corrected the raw reads and collapsed the reads into unique sequences, merging closely related sequences to remove PCR and sequencing errors. V, D and J gene segments were assigned by aligning CDR3 sequences to IMGT reference sequences. For a sequence to be retained, at least a six-nucleotide match to both a V gene segment and a J gene segment was required. A rearrangement was called productive if the CDR3 had no stop codons and remained in frame with V and J, and every other rearrangement was called non-productive. CDR3 was defined according to IMGT convention as the region running from the second conserved V-encoded cysteine to the conserved J-encoded phenylalanine. Sequences without an unambiguous match to a single V gene segment were excluded from the earlier analysis of a few hundred of the donors. In an earlier analysis of about 590 of the donors, a V segment was called functional when productive rearrangements were above 56.7%, and segregating when the standard deviation between donors exceeded 5%. To diagnose cytomegalovirus status from the catalog of TCR beta chain sequences, a statistical classification framework was built. In a later analysis, V and J genes were assigned by comparing TCR nucleotide sequences against IMGT/GENE-DB human TR gene sequences. In a later analysis, CDR3 sequences and most-parsimonious VDJ recombination scenarios were assigned using the TCRdist pipeline. In a later analysis, every TCR beta chain was defined by the combination of its CDR3 amino acid sequence and its V-gene family, and reads without a unique V-gene family were dropped. As a way to deal with suspected cross-contamination and a sequencing artifact, a later analysis dropped under 600 nucleotide sequences that were highly shared and had low generation probability. In a later analysis, a clonal expansion index was calculated for each public chain from normalized within-repertoire ranks of inferred template counts. In a later analysis, generation probabilities were computed using a VDJ recombination model fitted to out-of-frame rearrangements, and the results were checked against IGoR. A later analysis scored TCR-TCR, TCR-HLA and TCR-CMV co-occurrence with hypergeometric tests, applying a repertoire-size bias correction to TCR pairs. False discovery rates were estimated in a later analysis by permuting HLA or CMV assignments 20 times. In a later analysis, co-occurring TCRs were grouped using DBSCAN, with TCRdist sequence similarity added in when clustering inside HLA-allele-positive subsets. For co-occurrence clustering, repertoires with fewer than 30,000 or more than 120,000 public chains were excluded, along with roughly 5 repertoires with anomalous nucleotide sharing. The table comes from immuneACCESS by way of TCRdb, which keeps in-frame sequences with V and J called. Part of the clones is missing from these tables; in studies checked, under half for an unresolved V gene and the rest for unknown reasons. The V and J calls and clone size are taken from that table; D and trimming were inferred from the DNA. Here the sample has some 130,000 clones; around 80% occur a single time. The top ten clonotypes cover roughly 1.9% of the sample.

The sequencing input was PBMCs. This TCR came from a woman aged 40 to 50 in good health and CMV-seronegative. The V gene is TRBV11-2 and the J gene is TRBJ1-2, with the D gene too uncertain to name. DNA sequence: TGTGCCAGCAGCTTAGATCTGGATGGCGGGCCCGGCTACACCTTC. This yields the protein CASSLDLDGGPGYTF.